Following are 32 T cell receptor beta chains from one sample sequenced in a study of cytomegalovirus exposure and HLA in healthy donors. Produced via immunoSEQ multiplex PCR; TCRdb's table is partial and in-frame only. Of roughly 130,000 clones listed, roughly 90% are singletons. The sequencing input was PBMCs. Source of these receptors: a man aged 25 to 40 in good health and CMV-seronegative.

V is TRBV5-6 and J is TRBJ1-3; D remains unclear. Germline-derived CDR1 and CDR2 are SGHDT and YYEEEE. Trimming shortened V by 4 bases and J by 2 bases, and 13 bases separated the two germline ends. The CDR3 contains 15 residues. CDR3 DNA sequence: TGTGCCAGCAGCCTTGTCGCGGGGACTGGAAACACCATATATTTT. Amino acids: CASSLVAGTGNTIYF. Complete variable domain (other parts from reference TRBV5-6 and TRBJ1-3): DAGVTQSPTHLIKTRGQQVTLRCSPKSGHDTVSWYQQALGQGPQFIFQYYEEEERQRGNFPDRFSGHQFPNYSSELNVNALLLGDSALYLCASSLVAGTGNTIYFGEGSWLTVV.

This chain links TRBV30 with TRBJ2-3; 13 bases fit TRBD2. With 2 bases clipped from V and 6 bases from J, the junction kept 5 bases outside the gene matches. This CDR3 spans 15 amino acids. CDR1 GTSNPN and CDR2 SVGIG come from the germline V gene (reference sequence). CDR3 nucleotides: TGTGCCTGGAGTAAACTAGCGGGAGGGGCGGATACGCAGTATTTT. Protein product: CAWSKLAGGADTQYF.

A few counts support this clone. J is TRBJ2-1 and V is TRBV6-4; 12 bases match TRBD2. The CDR3 spans 16 residues. J lost 4 bases, V lost 6 bases, and 7 bases had no gene match. Germline lookup yields CDR1 MRHNA and CDR2 SNTAGT. The CDR3, as DNA: TGTGCCAGCAGCCCAGGGGGGACTAGCGGGTACAATGAGCAGTTCTTC. This translates into CASSPGGTSGYNEQFF.

This clone appeared once. V and J are TRBV5-1 and TRBJ2-7; TRBD1 might be the D (6 bases). V lost 1 base and J 5 bases, leaving 19 bases between the germline ends. Germline values: CDR1 SGHRS, CDR2 YFSETQ. The CDR3 loop spans 16 amino acids. The CDR3 DNA sequence: TGCGCCAGCAGCTTGCAGGTCGGGACACGGCGGGACGAGCAGTACTTC. Its translation is CASSLQVGTRRDEQYF.

The chain carries TRBV30 and TRBJ2-3, with 8 bases aligning to TRBD1. This CDR3 spans 13 amino acids. V gave up 1 base and J gave up 6 bases; unmatched junction bases: 3. The germline V gene has CDR1 GTSNPN and CDR2 SVGIG (reference sequence). Written as DNA, the CDR3 is TGTGCCTGGAGTGGCAGGGGGCCCGATACGCAGTATTTT. Encoded protein: CAWSGRGPDTQYF.

The chain uses TRBV6-5 and TRBJ2-7; TRBD2 might be the D (5 bases). With 11 bases removed from V and 0 bases from J, the gap between germline ends came to 14 bases. Germline values: CDR1 MNHEY, CDR2 SVGAGI. The CDR3 is made up of 13 amino acids. The CDR3 DNA is TGTGCCGCGGGCCGCGCGATCTCCTACGAGCAGTACTTC. Its protein is CAAGRAISYEQYF.

The rearrangement links TRBV18 to TRBJ2-1; TRBD2 matches at 7 bases. The junction had 10 bases not matched to a gene; V was cut back by 5 bases and J by 0 bases. Germline values: CDR1 KGHSH, CDR2 LQKENI. The CDR3 spans 17 residues. The CDR3 coding sequence is TGTGCCAGCTCATCCAAAACTAGCGCGACCTCCTACAATGAGCAGTTCTTC. Protein: CASSSKTSATSYNEQFF.

The rearrangement joins TRBV7-2 to TRBJ1-2; 9 positions match TRBD1. The ends lost 6 bases at V and 4 bases at J; junction bases unmatched: 15. This CDR3 spans 17 amino acids. CDR1 and CDR2 (germline): SGHTA, FQGNSA. Here the CDR3 reads CASRASFTGGSAYGYTF. The CDR3 DNA is TGTGCCAGCAGGGCCTCATTTACAGGGGGCTCGGCCTATGGCTACACCTTC. The complete variable domain, with remaining parts taken from reference TRBV7-2 and TRBJ1-2, reads GAGVSQSPSNKVTEKGKDVELRCDPISGHTALYWYRQSLGQGLEFLIYFQGNSAPDKSGLPSDRFSAERTGGSVSTLTIQRTQQEDSAVYLCASRASFTGGSAYGYTFGSGTRLTVV.

The rearrangement joins TRBV7-8 to TRBJ2-1; 9 bases are a match to TRBD2. The V segment lost 1 base and the J segment 10 bases; nucleotides outside the gene matches: 8. The germline V gene has CDR1 SGHVS and CDR2 FQNEAQ. This CDR3 is 15 amino acids long. The CDR3: CASSLVAGAIGEQFF. CDR3 DNA sequence: TGTGCCAGCAGCTTAGTAGCGGGAGCTATCGGGGAGCAGTTCTTC. Complete variable domain (other parts from reference TRBV7-8 and TRBJ2-1): GAGVSQSPRYKVAKRGQDVALRCDPISGHVSLFWYQQALGQGPEFLTYFQNEAQLDKSGLPSDRFFAERPEGSVSTLKIQRTQQEDSAVYLCASSLVAGAIGEQFFGPGTRLTVL.

The chain combines TRBV9 with TRBJ2-1; the match to TRBD2 covers 7 bases. The CDR3 runs 16 residues. CDR1 and CDR2 from the germline V gene are SGDLS and YYNGEE. J gave up 7 bases and V 0 bases, and 10 bases lay outside the gene matches. The CDR3 sequence is CASSVAERREKNEQFF. For the CDR3, the DNA is TGTGCCAGCAGCGTAGCGGAGAGGCGGGAGAAGAATGAGCAGTTCTTC.

The sample holds one count of this clone. The chain is built from TRBV6-6 and TRBJ2-1, with 9 bases identical to TRBD1. The CDR3 is made up of 14 amino acids. J lost 6 bases, V lost 7 bases, and 7 bases had no gene match. Germline V lookup: CDR1 MNHNY, CDR2 SVGAGI (reference sequence). CDR3 nucleotide sequence: TGTGCCAGCACCTTGGACAGGGGCGGCAATGAGCAGTTCTTC. Encoded protein: CASTLDRGGNEQFF.

The CDR3 reads CARSDMNTEAFF. The CDR3 coding sequence is TGTGCCAGGTCCGACATGAACACTGAAGCTTTCTTT. The V call is TRBV2, the J call TRBJ1-1; D gene uncertain. V lost 9 bases and J lost 0, with 8 bases in between. This CDR3 region has 12 residues. Germline CDR1 reads SNHLY; CDR2 reads FYNNEI.

The chain combines TRBV5-1 with TRBJ1-1; 8 bases are a match to TRBD1. Trimming took 3 bases from V and 7 from J; bases not matched to a gene: 5. CDR1 is SGHRS, CDR2 YFSETQ, per germline. CDR3 size: 13 residues. This chain's CDR3 is CASSYGQGGEAFF. The CDR3 DNA reads TGCGCCAGCAGCTACGGACAGGGTGGTGAAGCTTTCTTT.

This clone appeared once. V and J are TRBV6-5 and TRBJ2-1, with 9 positions matching TRBD2. Germline CDR1 MNHEY, CDR2 SVGAGI. The trim removed 5 bases at V and 8 bases at J, leaving 10 bases unmatched. The CDR3 loop spans 15 amino acids. For the CDR3, the DNA is TGTGCCAGCAGTCTTAGGCTAGCGGGAATGGATGAGCAGTTCTTC. Its protein is CASSLRLAGMDEQFF.

CDR3 protein: CAGGSSYNSPLHF. For the CDR3, the DNA is TGTGCCGGTGGGAGCTCCTATAATTCACCCCTCCACTTT. V is TRBV11-2 and J is TRBJ1-6; D gene ambiguous. The germline gives CDR1 SGHAT, CDR2 FQNNGV. This CDR3 spans 13 amino acids. V lost 11 bases and J 0 bases, leaving 8 bases between the germline ends.

The J gene is TRBJ2-5, the V gene TRBV5-1; 9 bases agree with TRBD2. With V trimmed by 4 bases and J by 2 bases, 18 bases remained unmatched. The length of the CDR3 is 19 residues. The germline V gene has CDR1 SGHRS and CDR2 YFSETQ. This chain's CDR3 is CASSGLREGQRGPQETQYF. CDR3 in DNA: TGCGCCAGCAGCGGTCTGCGGGAGGGCCAGAGAGGTCCACAAGAGACCCAGTACTTC.

The chain is built from TRBV15 and TRBJ2-1; TRBD2 is a possible D gene (5 bases). Germline V CDR1 and CDR2: LNHNV, YYDKDF (reference sequence). The CDR3 consists of 16 residues. V lost 2 bases to trimming and J lost 4 bases, with 15 bases between them. The CDR3 loop is CATSRSSPPGYNEQFF. CDR3 bases: TGTGCCACCAGCAGATCCTCCCCCCCGGGGTACAATGAGCAGTTCTTC.

CDR3 in DNA: TGCAGCGTTGAGCCCACCCAGGGGGCAGAGGGGCATGGCTACACCTTC. Translating it yields CSVEPTQGAEGHGYTF. This sequence joins TRBV29-1 and TRBJ1-2, with TRBD1 identical over 8 bases. V was pared by 3 bases and J by 6 bases, with 15 bases of the junction left unmatched. The CDR3 covers 16 residues. Looked up from germline, CDR1 is SQVTM and CDR2 is ANQGSEA.

This chain links TRBV5-1 with TRBJ1-5; a possible D gene is TRBD1 (5 bases). V was pared by 4 bases and J by 10 bases, with 21 bases between. The CDR3 is 15 amino acids. The germline CDR1 and CDR2 sequences are SGHRS and YFSETQ. The CDR3 protein is CASSPTTDRAQPQHF. The CDR3 DNA follows: TGCGCCAGCAGCCCGACGACCGACAGAGCACAACCCCAGCATTTT.

The chain recombines TRBV28 with TRBJ2-1; TRBD2 agrees at 10 bases. The CDR3 is made up of 16 amino acids. CDR1 is MDHEN and CDR2 is SYDVKM in the germline V gene. J gave up 8 bases and V 0 bases, and 7 bases lay outside the gene matches. CDR3 residues: CASSLWASGSLDEQFF. CDR3 coding DNA: TGTGCCAGCAGTTTATGGGCTAGCGGGAGTCTAGATGAGCAGTTCTTC.

This clone was observed a few times. V and J are TRBV9 and TRBJ2-3; D is uncertain. The germline CDR1 and CDR2 sequences are SGDLS and YYNGEE. This CDR3 is built from 14 residues. Between the trimmed V and J ends, which lost 1 base and 5 bases, there was a span of 11 bases. The DNA of the CDR3 is TGTGCCAGCAGCGTACAGGTTTTGGGAGATACGCAGTATTTT. Protein product: CASSVQVLGDTQYF.

This clone was detected only once. CDR3 region: CASSESGRARDGELFF. The DNA of the CDR3 is TGTGCCAGCAGTGAGAGCGGGAGGGCCAGAGACGGGGAGCTGTTTTTT. V gene TRBV2 combines with J gene TRBJ2-2; TRBD2 aligns across 10 bases. This CDR3 contains 16 residues. V was pared by 3 bases and J by 7 bases, with 8 bases of the junction left unmatched. Per germline, CDR1 SNHLY and CDR2 FYNNEI.

The genes are TRBV5-1 and TRBJ2-2; 10 bases are a match to TRBD1. Germline V lookup: CDR1 SGHRS, CDR2 YFSETQ. CDR3 length: 15 residues. V lost 6 bases, J lost 6 bases, and 8 bases stayed unmatched. This chain's CDR3 is CASTGGQGVAGELFF. The CDR3 bases are TGCGCCAGCACCGGTGGACAGGGGGTCGCCGGGGAGCTGTTTTTT.

The chain uses TRBV7-2 and TRBJ2-2; 7 bases agree with TRBD1. Trimming cost V 4 bases and J 4 bases; bases outside gene matches: 6. This CDR3 has 15 residues. CDR1 and CDR2 from the germline V gene are SGHTA and FQGNSA. In DNA form, the CDR3 reads TGTGCCAGCAGCTCAACAGGGGACGGCACCGGGGAGCTGTTTTTT. Translated, it gives CASSSTGDGTGELFF.

This chain connects TRBV9 to TRBJ1-1; D is ambiguous. The CDR3 sequence is 13 residues long. CDR1 is SGDLS and CDR2 is YYNGEE in the germline V gene. Trimming removed 7 bases at V and 0 bases at J, with 10 bases between. CDR3 amino acids: CASGGLMNTEAFF. The CDR3 DNA reads as TGTGCCAGCGGAGGGCTTATGAACACTGAAGCTTTCTTT.

This clone was recorded once. J is TRBJ2-2 and V is TRBV6-5; TRBD1 might be the D (7 bases). The CDR3 is 15 amino acids. CDR1 is MNHEY, CDR2 SVGAGI, per germline. Trimming took off 6 bases at V and 4 bases at J, with 15 bases between the two ends. CDR3 DNA sequence: TGTGCCAGCAGGAGGGTCCAGGGGGGCACCGGGGAGCTGTTTTTT. Translating gives CASRRVQGGTGELFF.

V and J are TRBV10-2 and TRBJ2-3; D is perhaps TRBD1 (5 bases). Germline assignment: CDR1 WSHSY and CDR2 SAAADI. V gave up 4 bases and J gave up 4 bases, with 12 bases separating them. The CDR3 loop spans 14 amino acids. CDR3 region: CASSASLTADTQYF. The CDR3 DNA follows: TGCGCCAGCAGTGCCTCCCTGACAGCAGATACGCAGTATTTT.

This clone was seen once. V usage is TRBV2 and J usage is TRBJ1-1, with 8 bases that match TRBD1. Germline assignment: CDR1 SNHLY and CDR2 FYNNEI. CDR3 length equals 14 residues. J gave up 4 bases and V 4 bases, and 5 bases lay outside the gene matches. CDR3 DNA: TGTGCCAGCAGTGCCCAGGGGGCAAGCACTGAAGCTTTCTTT. It yields the protein CASSAQGASTEAFF.

This clone was seen only once. This chain connects TRBV27 to TRBJ1-1, with 8 nucleotides matching TRBD1. V shed 4 bases and J 12 bases; nucleotides not matched to a gene: 7. The CDR3 consists of 12 residues. CDR1 and CDR2 (germline): MNHEY, SMNVEV (reference sequence). CDR3 DNA: TGTGCCAGCAGTTCCCAGGGGGCGAATACTTTCTTT. Protein sequence: CASSSQGANTFF.

V and J are TRBV2 and TRBJ1-1, with a tentative D call TRBD1 (6 bases). This CDR3 is 15 amino acids long. CDR1 SNHLY and CDR2 FYNNEI come from the germline V gene. V was pared by 6 bases and J by 1 base, with 15 bases between. The CDR3 spells CASRMRDTSNTEAFF. Here the CDR3 DNA reads TGTGCCAGCAGGATGAGGGACACCTCGAACACTGAAGCTTTCTTT.

The chain couples TRBV7-3 to TRBJ2-7; tentatively, D is TRBD2 (6 bases). This CDR3 has 17 amino acids. Germline V gives CDR1 SGHTA, CDR2 FQGTGA. Trimming removed 6 bases at V and 0 bases at J, with 21 bases between. CDR3 sequence (DNA): TGTGCCAGCAGTTTGCAGCGAGCGGGCCCGAGCTCCTACGAGCAGTACTTC. This encodes CASSLQRAGPSSYEQYF.

The chain is built from TRBV4-1 and TRBJ2-7; 7 bases line up with TRBD1. The CDR3 loop spans 15 amino acids. After removal of 3 bases from V and 3 bases from J, the junction contained 8 bases not matched to a gene. Germline CDR1 is MGHRA and CDR2 is YSYEKL. CDR3 DNA: TGCGCCAGCAGCCAGGTTGAAGACAGGGTCTACGAGCAGTACTTC. Residues: CASSQVEDRVYEQYF.